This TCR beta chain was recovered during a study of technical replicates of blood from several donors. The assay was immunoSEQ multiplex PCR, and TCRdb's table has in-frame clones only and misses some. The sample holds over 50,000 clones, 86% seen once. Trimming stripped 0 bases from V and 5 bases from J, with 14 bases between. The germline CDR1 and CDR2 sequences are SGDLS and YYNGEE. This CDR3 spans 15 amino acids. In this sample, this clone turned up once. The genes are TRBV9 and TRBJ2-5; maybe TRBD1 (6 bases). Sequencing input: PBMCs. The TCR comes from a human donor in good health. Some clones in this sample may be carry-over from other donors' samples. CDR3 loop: CASSVAQGLRETQYF. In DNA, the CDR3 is TGTGCCAGCAGCGTAGCTCAGGGGTTGAGGGAGACCCAGTACTTC.